This T cell receptor (beta chain) derives from a study of early T cells in non-severe SARS-CoV-2 infection (dated by TCRdb to about 2021). Study-wide context: Because TCR sequencing relied on bulk RNA taken from unsorted whole blood, pairing of alpha and beta chains was not possible.

The library came from 5' RACE. Instrument on record: NextSeq 500. To correct for sequencing error and PCR bias, the TCR library protocol tagged individual cDNA molecules with unique molecular identifiers. Sequencing covered both TCR alpha and beta chains, and within each sample the abundances of alpha and beta sequences were tightly co-correlated. The original methods were these. Decombinator V4 was used to annotate TCR sequences for V gene, J gene and CDR3. TCRs were defined as expanded if a significant change between any two time points was detected under a Poisson model with p below 0.0001. TCR abundances were normalised to the total number of TCRs sequenced per sample and were expressed as counts per million. TRAV1-2 paired with TRAJ12, TRAJ20 or TRAJ33 defined MAIT TCRs, while TRAV10 paired with TRAJ18 defined iNKT TCRs. VDJdb, accessed 1 November 2021, was searched for CMV, EBV and SARS-CoV-2 annotated TCRs, with TCRs annotated for multiple antigens excluded. Using fastp trimming at Q25 and MiXCR clonotype assembly, TCRdb reanalyzed the public sequencing data and kept in-frame beta chains. All rows with the same CDR3 protein become a single entry with the most common DNA and genes. TCRdb assigned the V and J calls; the authors' analysis was not used. This sample lists approximately 70,000 distinct CDR3 sequences; roughly an eighth were detected once. In total, the top ten clones hold about 2.5% of the sample.

The paper's findings and limits, for the study overall: VDJdb matching was skewed toward anti-spike CD8 responses, so virus-specific expansions were likely underestimated and private and CD4 specificities were missed.

Taken from the germline V gene (reference sequence), the CDR1 and CDR2 loops are SEHNR and FQNEAQ. The CDR3 covers 17 residues, taking in both the cysteine and the phenylalanine. Of all the DNA, just the CDR3 is kept, 51 bases in frame from base 1. The V end loses 1 base and the J end loses 2 bases, and a stretch of 18 bases separates them. The study was a case-control design nested within a healthcare worker cohort in London, UK, with weekly nasopharyngeal swab PCR tests and blood sampling. Healthcare workers were recruited between 23 and 31 March 2020, during the week of the UK lockdown, and were followed weekly for up to roughly 16 weeks. This clonotype was counted at least ten times. Its recognized antigen is unknown. It has no much larger one-base neighbor in the sample; base qualities were not kept.

This sequence uses TRBV7-9 and TRBJ2-7; matching of 6 bases hints at TRBD1 as the D gene. The receptor was isolated from an adult who was a healthcare worker with PCR-confirmed SARS-CoV-2 infection or an uninfected control (not recorded which). Sample: whole blood, taken at baseline. CDR3 reads: CASSLDPWQGPPYEQYF. The DNA reads as follows: TGTGCCAGCAGCTTAGACCCTTGGCAGGGGCCACCCTACGAGCAGTACTTC.